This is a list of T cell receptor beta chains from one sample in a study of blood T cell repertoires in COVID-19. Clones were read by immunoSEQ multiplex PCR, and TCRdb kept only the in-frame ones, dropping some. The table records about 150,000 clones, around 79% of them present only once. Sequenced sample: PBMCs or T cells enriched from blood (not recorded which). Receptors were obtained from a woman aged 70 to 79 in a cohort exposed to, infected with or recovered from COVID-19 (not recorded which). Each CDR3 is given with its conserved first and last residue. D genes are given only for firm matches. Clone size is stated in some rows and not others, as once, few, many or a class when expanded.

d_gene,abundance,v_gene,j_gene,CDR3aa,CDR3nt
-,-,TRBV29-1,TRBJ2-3,CSVEGGAMVLEDTQYF,TGCAGCGTTGAGGGGGGGGCAATGGTATTAGAAGATACGCAGTATTTT
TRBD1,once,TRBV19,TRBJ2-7,CASSEGAGLYEQYF,TGTGCCAGTAGTGAGGGGGCTGGACTTTACGAGCAGTACTTC
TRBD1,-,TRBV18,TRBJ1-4,CASSPEQGSNEKLFF,TGTGCCAGCTCACCCGAACAGGGGTCTAATGAAAAACTGTTTTTT
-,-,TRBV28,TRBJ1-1,CASRTTEGTEAFF,TGTGCCAGCAGGACGACAGAAGGCACTGAAGCTTTCTTT
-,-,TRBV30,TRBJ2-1,CAWSVGRGNEQFF,TGTGCCTGGAGTGTAGGAAGAGGAAATGAGCAGTTCTTC
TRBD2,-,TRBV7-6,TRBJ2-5,CASTPSGSGETQYF,TGTGCCAGCACACCTAGCGGGAGCGGGGAGACCCAGTACTTC
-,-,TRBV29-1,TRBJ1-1,CSVRDTRAEAFF,TGCAGCGTTAGGGACACAAGGGCTGAAGCTTTCTTT
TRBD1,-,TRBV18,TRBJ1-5,CASSEGTGGSQPQHF,TGTGCCAGCTCCGAAGGGACAGGGGGCAGTCAGCCCCAGCATTTT
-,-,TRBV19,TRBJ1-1,CASSRRTENTEAFF,TGTGCCAGTAGTCGCCGGACAGAGAACACTGAAGCTTTCTTT
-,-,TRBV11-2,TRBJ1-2,CASSLGPGTYYGYTF,TGTGCCAGCAGCTTAGGGCCAGGGACATACTATGGCTACACCTTC
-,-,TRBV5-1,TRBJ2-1,CASSPRGGLGYNEQFF,TGCGCCAGCAGCCCAAGGGGGGGGCTTGGCTACAATGAGCAGTTCTTC
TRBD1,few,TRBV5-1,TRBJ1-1,CASSFRTGRGHKNTEAFF,TGCGCCAGCAGCTTTCGGACAGGAAGGGGACATAAGAACACTGAAGCTTTCTTT
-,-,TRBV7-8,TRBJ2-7,CASSLGRLAAREQYF,TGTGCCAGCAGCTTAGGGCGGCTAGCAGCTAGGGAGCAGTACTTC
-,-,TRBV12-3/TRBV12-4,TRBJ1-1,CASRGAGVGEAFF,TGTGCCAGCAGGGGCGCAGGCGTCGGTGAAGCTTTCTTT
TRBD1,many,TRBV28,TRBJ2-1,CASSYGDRDHEQFF,TGTGCCAGCAGTTATGGGGACAGGGATCATGAGCAGTTCTTC
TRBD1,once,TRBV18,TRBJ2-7,CASSPSMTGTEQYF,TGTGCCAGCTCACCCTCGATGACAGGGACCGAGCAGTACTTC
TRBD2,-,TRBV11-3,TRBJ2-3,CASSGGTSGRDTQYF,TGTGCCAGCAGCGGAGGGACTAGCGGGAGAGATACGCAGTATTTT
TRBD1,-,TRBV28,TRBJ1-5,CASTYRDRSKPQHF,TGTGCCAGCACCTATCGGGACAGGTCGAAGCCCCAGCATTTT
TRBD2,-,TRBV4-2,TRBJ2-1,CASSQGILAGETHEQFF,TGTGCCAGCAGCCAAGGGATCCTAGCGGGAGAAACCCATGAGCAGTTCTTC
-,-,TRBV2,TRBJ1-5,CASSQSGVGQPQHF,TGTGCCAGCAGTCAATCAGGGGTCGGTCAGCCCCAGCATTTT
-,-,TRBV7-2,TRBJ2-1,CASSAQYGTHEQFF,TGTGCCAGCAGCGCACAGTATGGTACTCATGAGCAGTTCTTC
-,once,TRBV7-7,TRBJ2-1,CASSLALNNEQFF,TGTGCTAGCAGCTTAGCCTTAAACAATGAGCAGTTCTTC
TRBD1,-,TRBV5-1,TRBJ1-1,CASSLGQGSSFF,TGCGCCAGCAGCTTGGGACAGGGGTCGTCTTTCTTT
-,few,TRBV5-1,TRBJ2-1,CASRSHTGTNNEQFF,TGCGCCAGCAGGTCGCATACGGGAACAAACAATGAGCAGTTCTTC
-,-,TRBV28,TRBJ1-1,CASRKPQNTEAFF,TGTGCCAGCAGGAAACCACAGAACACTGAAGCTTTCTTT
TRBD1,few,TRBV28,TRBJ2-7,CASSTGVYEQYF,TGTGCCAGCAGCACAGGGGTCTACGAGCAGTACTTC
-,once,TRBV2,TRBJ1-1,CASSEDREQMNTEAFF,TGTGCCAGCAGTGAGGATCGGGAACAGATGAACACTGAAGCTTTCTTT
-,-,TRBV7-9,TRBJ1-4,CASSSWAGARTNEKLFF,TGTGCCAGCAGCTCCTGGGCAGGGGCCCGCACTAATGAAAAACTGTTTTTT